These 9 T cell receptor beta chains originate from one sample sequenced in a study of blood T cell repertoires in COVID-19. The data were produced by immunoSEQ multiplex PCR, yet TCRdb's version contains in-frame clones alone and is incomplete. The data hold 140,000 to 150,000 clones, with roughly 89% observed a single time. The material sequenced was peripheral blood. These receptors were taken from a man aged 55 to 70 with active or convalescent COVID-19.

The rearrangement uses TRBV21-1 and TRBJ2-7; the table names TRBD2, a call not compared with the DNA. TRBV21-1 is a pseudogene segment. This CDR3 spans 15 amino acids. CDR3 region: CASSKVLSGSIEQYF. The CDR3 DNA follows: TGTGCCAGCAGCAAAGTCCTTAGCGGGAGCATCGAGCAGTACTTC.

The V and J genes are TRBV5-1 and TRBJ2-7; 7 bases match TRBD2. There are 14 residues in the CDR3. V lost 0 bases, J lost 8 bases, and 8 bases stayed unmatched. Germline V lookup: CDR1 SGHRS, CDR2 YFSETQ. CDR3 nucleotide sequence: TGCGCCAGCAGCTTGGTCGCGGGAGAACCCCAGCAGTACTTC. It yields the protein CASSLVAGEPQQYF. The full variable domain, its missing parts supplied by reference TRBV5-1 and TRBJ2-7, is KAGVTQTPRYLIKTRGQQVTLSCSPISGHRSVSWYQQTPGQGLQFLFEYFSETQRNKGNFPGRFSGRQFSNSRSEMNVSTLELGDSALYLCASSLVAGEPQQYFGPGTRLTVT.

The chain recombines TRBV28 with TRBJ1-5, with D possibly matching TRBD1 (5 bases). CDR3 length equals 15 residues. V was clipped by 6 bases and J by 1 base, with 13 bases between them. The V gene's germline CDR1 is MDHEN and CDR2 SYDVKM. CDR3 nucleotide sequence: TGTGCCAGCAGGGGCGGACAATACAGCAATCAGCCCCAGCATTTT. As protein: CASRGGQYSNQPQHF. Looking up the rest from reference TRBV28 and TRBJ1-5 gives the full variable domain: DVKVTQSSRYLVKRTGEKVFLECVQDMDHENMFWYRQDPGLGLRLIYFSYDVKMKEKGDIPEGYSVSREKKERFSLILESASTNQTSMYLCASRGGQYSNQPQHFGDGTRLSIL.

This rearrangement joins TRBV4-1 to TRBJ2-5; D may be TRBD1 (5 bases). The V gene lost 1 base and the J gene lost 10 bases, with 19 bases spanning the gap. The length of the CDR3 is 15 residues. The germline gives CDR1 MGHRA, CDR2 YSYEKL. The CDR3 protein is CASSQGRQGVPNQYF. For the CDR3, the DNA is TGCGCCAGCAGCCAAGGTCGTCAGGGCGTTCCCAACCAGTACTTC.

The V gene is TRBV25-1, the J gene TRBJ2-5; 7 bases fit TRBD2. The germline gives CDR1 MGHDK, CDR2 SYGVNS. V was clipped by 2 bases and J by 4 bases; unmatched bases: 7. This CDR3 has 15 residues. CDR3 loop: CASSEPPGGVETQYF. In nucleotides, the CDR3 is TGTGCCAGCAGTGAACCCCCGGGAGGTGTAGAGACCCAGTACTTC.

The DNA of the CDR3 is TGTGCCAGCAGCCCCGAGCGGGATTTGGATACGCAGTATTTT. This translates into CASSPERDLDTQYF. The chain uses TRBV3-1 (or the pseudogene TRBV3-2) and TRBJ2-3, with 7 bases lining up with TRBD2. J gave up 6 bases and V 4 bases, and 7 bases lay outside the gene matches. Germline V lookup: CDR1 LGHDT, CDR2 YNNKEL (reference sequence). The CDR3 extends over 14 amino acids.

The CDR3 loop reads CASSIIQGRSSGANVLTF. The CDR3 DNA sequence: TGTGCCAGTAGTATAATCCAGGGCCGGAGCTCTGGGGCCAACGTCCTGACTTTC. The genes are TRBV19 and TRBJ2-6, with D possibly being TRBD1 (5 bases). The V gene lost 2 bases and the J gene lost 0 bases, with 14 bases spanning the gap. The CDR3 runs to 18 residues. Germline values: CDR1 LNHDA, CDR2 SQIVND (reference sequence).

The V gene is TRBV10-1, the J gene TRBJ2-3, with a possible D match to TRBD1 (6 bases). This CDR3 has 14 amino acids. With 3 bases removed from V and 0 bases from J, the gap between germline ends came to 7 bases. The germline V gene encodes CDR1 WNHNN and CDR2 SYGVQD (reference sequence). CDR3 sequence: CASSDQGSTDTQYF. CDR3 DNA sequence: TGCGCCAGCAGTGACCAGGGGAGCACAGATACGCAGTATTTT.

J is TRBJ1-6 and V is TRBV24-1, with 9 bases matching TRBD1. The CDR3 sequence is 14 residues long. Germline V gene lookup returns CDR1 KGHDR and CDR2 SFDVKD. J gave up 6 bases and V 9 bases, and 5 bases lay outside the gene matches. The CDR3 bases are TGTGCCACCCGAGGGGACAGGGTTAATTCACCCCTCCACTTT. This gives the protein CATRGDRVNSPLHF.